The 9 T cell receptor beta chains reported below all come from one sample, sequenced in a study of blood T cells in healthy people across ages. A second 7 to 11 cycle PCR used barcoded and J-beta primers. TCRdb reanalysed the 5' RACE reads using MiXCR and keeps one entry per CDR3 protein. The sample yields over 600,000 distinct CDR3 sequences, around two fifths seen once. The sequenced sample consisted of blood. The source of these receptors is a man older than 75 in good health.

The chain couples TRBV7-9 to TRBJ2-4; either TRBD1 or TRBD2 may supply D (5 bases each). The J call may be mistaken, given a closer DNA end match to TRBJ2-7. CDR1 is SEHNR, CDR2 FQNEAQ, per germline (reference sequence). This CDR3 is 13 amino acids long. This chain's CDR3 is CASSVPGSYEQYF. In nucleotides, the CDR3 is TGTGCCAGCAGCGTACCAGGGAGCTACGAGCAGTACTTC.

The chain combines TRBV2 with TRBJ2-5, with D possibly TRBD2 on 5 matching bases. Looked up from germline, CDR1 is SNHLY and CDR2 is FYNNEI. Deletions cut 3 bases from V and 11 bases from J, with 19 bases between. The CDR3 runs 14 residues. CDR3 in amino acids: CASSEALASNEQYF. CDR3 coding DNA: TGTGCCAGCAGTGAGGCGCTAGCCAGTAATGAGCAGTACTTC.

Many counts were recorded for this clonotype. V and J are TRBV2 and TRBJ2-1, with 11 bases that match TRBD2. V trimming: 7 bases; J trimming: 9 bases; junction bases outside the gene matches: 11. This CDR3 is built from 15 residues. Germline lookup yields CDR1 SNHLY and CDR2 FYNNEI. The CDR3 spells CASTSGLAGGSEQFF. The CDR3 nucleotides are TGTGCCAGCACGAGCGGGCTAGCGGGAGGAAGTGAGCAGTTCTTC.

A few counts support this clonotype. The V and J genes are TRBV20-1 and TRBJ2-5; 7 nucleotides match TRBD2. Germline values: CDR1 DFQATT, CDR2 SNEGSKA (reference sequence). The V gene end was trimmed by 7 bases and the J gene end by 5 bases; junction bases not matched to a gene: 4. This CDR3 has 11 residues. For the CDR3, the DNA is TGCAGTGGGACTAGTTTGGAGACCCAGTACTTC. Its translation: CSGTSLETQYF.

DNA for the CDR3: TGCGCCAGCAGCGTAACGACAGGGCCAAACACCGGGGAGCTGTTTTTT. This codes for CASSVTTGPNTGELFF. This sequence joins TRBV5-1 and TRBJ2-2; TRBD1 matches 7 bases. Germline assignment: CDR1 SGHRS and CDR2 YFSETQ. This CDR3 comprises 16 residues. Trimming took 4 bases from V and 2 from J; bases not matched to a gene: 8.

CDR3 sequence: CSYNPLTGADTQYF. Here the CDR3 DNA reads TGCAGTTATAATCCCCTGACTGGGGCAGATACGCAGTATTTT. V and J are TRBV20-1 and TRBJ2-3, with D uncertain. The germline CDR1 and CDR2 sequences are DFQATT and SNEGSKA (reference sequence). Trimming took 8 bases from V and 4 from J, leaving 19 bases between them. This CDR3 has 14 residues.

This clonotype has just a few counts. The chain employs TRBV15 and TRBJ2-3; 7 bases match TRBD1. Losses at the gene ends were 9 bases for V and 2 bases for J; bases not matched to a gene: 5. This CDR3 is built from 13 residues. Germline V gene data show CDR1 as LNHNV and CDR2 as YYDKDF (reference sequence). In nucleotides, the CDR3 is TGTGCCACAGGACAGGCCCACACAGATACGCAGTATTTT. Its translation is CATGQAHTDTQYF.

The gene calls are TRBV10-3 and TRBJ1-1; D might be TRBD1 (5 bases). V lost 0 bases and J lost 4, with 15 bases in between. The germline CDR1 and CDR2 sequences are ENHRY and SYGVKD. The CDR3 contains 16 residues. Here the CDR3 DNA reads TGTGCCATCAGTGAGTCGATAACGGGGGACGGCACTGAAGCTTTCTTT. The encoded protein is CAISESITGDGTEAFF.

The chain recombines TRBV6-2 or TRBV6-3 with TRBJ2-5, with 8 bases lining up with TRBD2. Germline V gene lookup returns CDR1 MNHEY and CDR2 SVGEGT. J lost 11 bases, V lost 8 bases, and 19 bases had no gene match. This CDR3 region has 15 residues. The CDR3 DNA follows: TGTGCCAGCTCGAGCGGGAGTGTGGCCTACAATGAGCAGTACTTC. This codes for CASSSGSVAYNEQYF.